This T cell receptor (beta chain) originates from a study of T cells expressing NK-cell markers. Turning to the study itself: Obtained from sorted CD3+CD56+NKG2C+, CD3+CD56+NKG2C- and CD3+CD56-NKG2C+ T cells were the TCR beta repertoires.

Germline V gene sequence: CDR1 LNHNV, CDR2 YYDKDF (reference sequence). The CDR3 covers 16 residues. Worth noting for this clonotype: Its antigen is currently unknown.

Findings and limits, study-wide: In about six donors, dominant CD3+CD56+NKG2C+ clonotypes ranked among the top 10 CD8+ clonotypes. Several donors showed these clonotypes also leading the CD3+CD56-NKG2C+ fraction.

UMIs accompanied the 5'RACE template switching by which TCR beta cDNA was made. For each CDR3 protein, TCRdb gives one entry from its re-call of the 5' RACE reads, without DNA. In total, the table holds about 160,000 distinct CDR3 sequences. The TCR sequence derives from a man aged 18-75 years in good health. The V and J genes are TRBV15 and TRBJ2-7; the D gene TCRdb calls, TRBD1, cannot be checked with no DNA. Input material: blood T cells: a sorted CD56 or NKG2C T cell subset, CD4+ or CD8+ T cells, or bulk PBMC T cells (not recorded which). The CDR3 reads CATSRDRDRGQYEQYF. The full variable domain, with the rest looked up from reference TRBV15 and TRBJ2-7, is DAMVIQNPRYQVTQFGKPVTLSCSQTLNHNVMYWYQQKSSQAPKLLFHYYDKDFNNEADTPDNFQSRRPNTSFCFLDIRSPGLGDTAMYLCATSRDRDRGQYEQYFGPGTRLTVT.